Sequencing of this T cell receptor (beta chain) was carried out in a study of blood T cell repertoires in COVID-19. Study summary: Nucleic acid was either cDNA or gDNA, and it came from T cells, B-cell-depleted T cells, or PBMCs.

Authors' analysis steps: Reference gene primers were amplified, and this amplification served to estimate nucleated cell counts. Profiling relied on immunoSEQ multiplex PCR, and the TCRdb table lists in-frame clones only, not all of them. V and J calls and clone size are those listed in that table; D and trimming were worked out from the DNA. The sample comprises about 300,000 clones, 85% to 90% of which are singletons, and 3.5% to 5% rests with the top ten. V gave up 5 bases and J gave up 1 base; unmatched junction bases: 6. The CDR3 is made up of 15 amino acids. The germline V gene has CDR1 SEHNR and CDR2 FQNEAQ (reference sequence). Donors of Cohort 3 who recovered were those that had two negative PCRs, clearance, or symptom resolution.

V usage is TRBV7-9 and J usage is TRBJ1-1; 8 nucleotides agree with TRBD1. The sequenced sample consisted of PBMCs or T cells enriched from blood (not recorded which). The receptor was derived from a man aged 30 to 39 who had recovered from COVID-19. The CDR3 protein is CASSPGQGQNTEAFF. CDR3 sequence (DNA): TGTGCCAGCAGCCCTGGACAGGGACAGAACACTGAAGCTTTCTTT.